These 23 T cell receptor beta chains were all obtained from the same sample, sequenced in a study of CXCR3-negative and CXCR3-positive naive CD8 T cells. Overall study results and limits: Hydrophobicity was higher for TRB CDR3s found in CXCR3-positive naive cells than in CXCR3-negative naive cells.

Through 5' RACE with UMI labels, the TRB cDNA libraries were prepared. TCRdb reprocessed the 5' RACE reads and reports one entry per CDR3 protein, with no DNA. This repertoire comprises about 130,000 distinct CDR3 sequences; its ten largest clones make up around 0.44%. Their antigens are not known. Sequencing used naive CXCR3+ CD8+ T cells from blood. Indicated subset: CD45RO-CCR7+CD27+CD95- naive CD8+ T cells expressing CXCR3 (TNR3+). These receptors were collected from a human donor in good health. Some clones in this sample may be carry-over from other donors' samples.

J is TRBJ1-6 and V is TRBV27. From germline, CDR1 is MNHEY and CDR2 SMNVEV (reference sequence). The CDR3 sequence is 12 residues long. CDR3 amino acids: CASSDIRSPLHF.

The chain uses TRBV28 and TRBJ2-1; TCRdb reports TRBD2, a call that lacks DNA to check it against. Germline CDR1 and CDR2: MDHEN and SYDVKM. The CDR3 sequence is 15 residues long. This CDR3 reads CASSPSANSYNEQFF. The variable domain in full, with the rest retrieved from reference TRBV28 and TRBJ2-1, is DVKVTQSSRYLVKRTGEKVFLECVQDMDHENMFWYRQDPGLGLRLIYFSYDVKMKEKGDIPEGYSVSREKKERFSLILESASTNQTSMYLCASSPSANSYNEQFFGPGTRLTVL.

V and J are TRBV28 and TRBJ2-2; the D call from TCRdb, TRBD2, cannot be confirmed without DNA. The CDR3 covers 18 residues. CDR1 is MDHEN, CDR2 SYDVKM, per germline. The CDR3: CASIPIGLAGENTGELFF.

The chain carries TRBV9 and TRBJ1-2; the TRBD1 assignment by TCRdb is unverifiable without DNA. Germline CDR1 reads SGDLS; CDR2 reads YYNGEE. CDR3 length: 14 amino acids. CDR3: CASSGDRGIYGYTF.

The genes are TRBV7-2 and TRBJ2-5; TCRdb reports TRBD2, a call that lacks DNA to check it against. The CDR3 has 16 residues. Germline V CDR1 and CDR2: SGHTA, FQGNSA. The CDR3 sequence: CASSGLAALRSETQYF.

The genes are TRBV2 and TRBJ2-7. Germline V gene sequence: CDR1 SNHLY, CDR2 FYNNEI. There are 12 residues in the CDR3. The CDR3 sequence is CASREMGYEQYF.

The chain has TRBV7-6 and TRBJ2-2; the D call from TCRdb, TRBD2, cannot be confirmed without DNA. CDR1 is SGHVS, CDR2 FNYEAQ, per germline. The CDR3 loop spans 16 amino acids. The CDR3 reads CASSAGLAGGTGELFF.

This chain uses TRBV4-2 with TRBJ2-5; there is no DNA to check the TCRdb D call of TRBD2. The germline CDR1 and CDR2 sequences are LGHNA and YNFKEQ. CDR3 length: 16 residues. The CDR3: CASSQELAGLGETQYF.

This chain connects TRBV10-3 to TRBJ2-5; TCRdb selects TRBD1, and the lack of DNA leaves this call unchecked. Germline assignment: CDR1 ENHRY and CDR2 SYGVKD. The CDR3 is 16 amino acids. The CDR3 sequence is CAISEPKDTLWETQYF.

The chain employs TRBV12-3 or TRBV12-4 and TRBJ2-5. This CDR3 region has 12 residues. The CDR3 region is CASSLAPETQYF.

The genes are TRBV4-2 and TRBJ2-7; as DNA is missing, the TRBD1 call by TCRdb cannot be tested. CDR1 is LGHNA, CDR2 YNFKEQ, per germline. This CDR3 region has 17 residues. CDR3 in amino acids: CASSQPRWRTGGYEQYF.

This chain connects TRBV7-9 to TRBJ2-7. The CDR3 sequence is 12 residues long. Germline V lookup: CDR1 SEHNR, CDR2 FQNEAQ (reference sequence). The CDR3 is CASSQATYEQYF.

The V call is TRBV7-2, the J call TRBJ2-5; TCRdb's D gene call, TRBD2, goes unchecked for lack of DNA. The CDR3 sequence is 16 residues long. Germline V gene sequence: CDR1 SGHTA, CDR2 FQGNSA. This CDR3 reads CASSLGLAGGRETQYF.

This sequence joins TRBV4-1 and TRBJ2-3. The CDR3 extends over 11 amino acids. Germline CDR1 MGHRA, CDR2 YSYEKL. CDR3 sequence reads: CASSQDRWQYF.

The chain is built from TRBV7-9 and TRBJ2-2; TCRdb picks TRBD1, but there is no DNA to check that call. CDR3 length equals 15 residues. CDR1 is SEHNR, CDR2 FQNEAQ, per germline (reference sequence). CDR3: CASSQAGSGTGELFF.

The rearrangement joins TRBV28 to TRBJ2-5; TCRdb lists TRBD1, though no DNA is available to test this call. This CDR3 spans 17 amino acids. Germline V lookup: CDR1 MDHEN, CDR2 SYDVKM. CDR3 loop: CASSLRGAGGGQETQYF.

The chain recombines TRBV4-1 with TRBJ2-3; lacking DNA, the TRBD2 call made by TCRdb goes unchecked. The CDR3 runs 16 residues. The germline CDR1 and CDR2 sequences are MGHRA and YSYEKL. This chain's CDR3 is CASSQRWASGTDTQYF.

V gene TRBV29-1 combines with J gene TRBJ2-2; lacking DNA, the TRBD2 call made by TCRdb goes unchecked. The germline V gene encodes CDR1 SQVTM and CDR2 ANQGSEA. CDR3 length: 12 residues. The CDR3 is CSVVPSGGELFF.

The V and J genes are TRBV6-5 and TRBJ2-7; the D call of TRBD2 rests on TCRdb alone, since no DNA is present to check it. The CDR3 contains 15 residues. Germline assignment: CDR1 MNHEY and CDR2 SVGAGI. The chain's CDR3 is CASSYSGRRSYEQYF.

The J gene is TRBJ2-7, the V gene TRBV7-6; TCRdb's D gene call, TRBD2, goes unchecked for lack of DNA. CDR3 size: 14 residues. Germline assignment: CDR1 SGHVS and CDR2 FNYEAQ. CDR3: CASSAAGTSYEQYF.

The rearrangement joins TRBV7-2 to TRBJ1-1; TCRdb indicates TRBD1, and absent DNA this call remains unverified. Germline CDR1 reads SGHTA; CDR2 reads FQGNSA. CDR3 length: 17 amino acids. CDR3 loop: CASSLGGSEGWNTEAFF. The full variable domain, in which reference TRBV7-2 and TRBJ1-1 provide the parts outside the CDR3, is GAGVSQSPSNKVTEKGKDVELRCDPISGHTALYWYRQSLGQGLEFLIYFQGNSAPDKSGLPSDRFSAERTGGSVSTLTIQRTQQEDSAVYLCASSLGGSEGWNTEAFFGQGTRLTVV.

V gene TRBV30 combines with J gene TRBJ2-2; TCRdb designates TRBD2, a call that cannot be tested without DNA. Germline V CDR1 and CDR2: GTSNPN, SVGIG (reference sequence). This CDR3 has 16 amino acids. This chain's CDR3 is CAWSGGLATNTGELFF.

V usage is TRBV25-1 and J usage is TRBJ2-5; no DNA is available, so the TRBD2 call from TCRdb remains unchecked. The CDR3 spans 18 residues. The germline V gene has CDR1 MGHDK and CDR2 SYGVNS. The CDR3 protein is CASSEYPLAEGYSETQYF.